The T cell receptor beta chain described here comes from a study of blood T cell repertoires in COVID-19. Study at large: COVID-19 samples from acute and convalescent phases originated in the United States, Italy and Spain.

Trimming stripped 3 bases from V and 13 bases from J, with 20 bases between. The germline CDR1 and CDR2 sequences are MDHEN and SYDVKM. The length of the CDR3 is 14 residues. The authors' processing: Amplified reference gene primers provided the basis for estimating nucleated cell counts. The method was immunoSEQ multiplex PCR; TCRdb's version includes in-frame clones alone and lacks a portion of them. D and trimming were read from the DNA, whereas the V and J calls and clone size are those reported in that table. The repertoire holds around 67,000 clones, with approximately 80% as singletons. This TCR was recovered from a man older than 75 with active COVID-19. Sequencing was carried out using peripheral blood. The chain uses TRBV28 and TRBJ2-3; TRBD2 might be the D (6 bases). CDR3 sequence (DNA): TGTGCCAGCAGTTTCCCCCTAGCGCCTAGAATAAAGTATTTT. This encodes CASSFPLAPRIKYF. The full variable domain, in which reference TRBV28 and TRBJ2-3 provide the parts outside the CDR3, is DVKVTQSSRYLVKRTGEKVFLECVQDMDHENMFWYRQDPGLGLRLIYFSYDVKMKEKGDIPEGYSVSREKKERFSLILESASTNQTSMYLCASSFPLAPRIKYFGPGTRLTVL.